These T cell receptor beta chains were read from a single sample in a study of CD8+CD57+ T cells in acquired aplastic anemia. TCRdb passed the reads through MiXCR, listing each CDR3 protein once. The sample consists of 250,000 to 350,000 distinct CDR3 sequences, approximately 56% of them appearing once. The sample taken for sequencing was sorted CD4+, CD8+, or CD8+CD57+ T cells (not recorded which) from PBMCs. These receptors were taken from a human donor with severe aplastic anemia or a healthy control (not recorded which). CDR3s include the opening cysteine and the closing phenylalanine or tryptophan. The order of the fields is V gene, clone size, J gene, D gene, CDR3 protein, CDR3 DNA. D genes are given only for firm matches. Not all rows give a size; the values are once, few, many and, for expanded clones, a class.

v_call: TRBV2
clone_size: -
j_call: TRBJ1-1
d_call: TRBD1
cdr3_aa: CASSLGRGQTEAFF
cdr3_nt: TGTGCCAGCAGTCTGGGCAGGGGACAGACTGAAGCTTTCTTT

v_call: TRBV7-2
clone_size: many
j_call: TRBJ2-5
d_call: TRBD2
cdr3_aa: CASSLRGLAGEGETQYF
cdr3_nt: TGTGCCAGCAGCCTAAGGGGACTAGCGGGGGAAGGAGAGACCCAGTACTTC

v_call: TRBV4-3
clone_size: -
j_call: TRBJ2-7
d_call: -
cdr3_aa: CASSQIGGYEQYF
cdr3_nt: TGCGCCAGCAGCCAAATTGGTGGATACGAGCAGTACTTC

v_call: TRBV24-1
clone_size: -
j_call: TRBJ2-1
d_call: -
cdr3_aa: CATSDSTGIAFF
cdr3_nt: TGTGCCACCAGTGATTCTACAGGGATCGCGTTCTTC

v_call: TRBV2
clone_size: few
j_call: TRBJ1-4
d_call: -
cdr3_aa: CASSGSGGDNEKLFF
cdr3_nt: TGTGCCAGCAGTGGTAGCGGTGGGGACAATGAAAAACTGTTTTTT

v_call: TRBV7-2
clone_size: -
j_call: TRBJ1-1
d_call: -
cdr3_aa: CASSLGTQSTEAFF
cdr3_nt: TGTGCCAGCAGCTTAGGTACTCAAAGCACTGAAGCTTTCTTT

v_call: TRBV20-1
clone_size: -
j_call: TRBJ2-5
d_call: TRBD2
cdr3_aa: CSARGTSGRSRDAQYF
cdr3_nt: TGCAGTGCTAGGGGGACTAGCGGGAGATCAAGAGACGCCCAGTACTTC

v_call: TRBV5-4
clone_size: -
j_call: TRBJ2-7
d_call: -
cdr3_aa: CASSSENSYEQYF
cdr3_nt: TGTGCCAGCAGCTCGGAGAACTCCTACGAGCAGTACTTC

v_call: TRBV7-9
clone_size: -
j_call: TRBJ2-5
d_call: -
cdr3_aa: CASSTGRSYQETQYF
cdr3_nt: TGTGCCAGCAGCACCGGACGGAGCTACCAAGAGACCCAGTACTTC

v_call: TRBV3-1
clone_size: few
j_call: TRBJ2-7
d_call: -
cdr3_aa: CASSQDGEQYF
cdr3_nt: TGTGCCAGCAGCCAAGACGGCGAGCAGTACTTC

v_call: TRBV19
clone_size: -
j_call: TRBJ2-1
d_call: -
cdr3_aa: CASSIQGPNEQFF
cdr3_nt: TGTGCCAGTAGTATACAGGGACCCAATGAGCAGTTCTTC

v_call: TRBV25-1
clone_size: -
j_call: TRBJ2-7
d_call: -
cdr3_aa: CASSVNIWDNEQYF
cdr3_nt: TGTGCCAGCAGTGTGAATATATGGGACAACGAGCAGTACTTC

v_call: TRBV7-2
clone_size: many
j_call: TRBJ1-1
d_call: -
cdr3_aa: CASSLIGHPGFLNTEAFF
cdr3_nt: TGTGCCAGCAGCTTAATCGGACACCCGGGCTTCTTGAACACTGAAGCTTTCTTT

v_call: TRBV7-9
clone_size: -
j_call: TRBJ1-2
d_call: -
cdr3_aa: CASCLGVLSYGYTF
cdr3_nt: TGTGCCAGCTGCTTAGGTGTTCTTAGCTATGGCTACACCTTC

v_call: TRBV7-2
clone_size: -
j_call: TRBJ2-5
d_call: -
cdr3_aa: CASSGRGGEGETQYF
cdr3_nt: TGTGCCAGCAGCGGAAGAGGGGGGGAAGGAGAGACCCAGTACTTC

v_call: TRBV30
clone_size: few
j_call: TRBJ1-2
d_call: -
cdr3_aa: CAWSATGHRNYGYTF
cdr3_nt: TGTGCCTGGAGTGCCACAGGGCATCGTAACTATGGCTACACCTTC

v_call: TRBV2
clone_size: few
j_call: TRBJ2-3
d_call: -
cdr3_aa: CASRGSEVDTQYF
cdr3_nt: TGTGCCAGCAGGGGGTCCGAGGTAGATACGCAGTATTTT

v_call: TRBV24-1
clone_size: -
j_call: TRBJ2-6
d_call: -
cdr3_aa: CATSDRKSSGANVLTF
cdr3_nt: TGTGCCACCAGTGACAGAAAAAGCTCTGGGGCCAACGTCCTGACTTTC

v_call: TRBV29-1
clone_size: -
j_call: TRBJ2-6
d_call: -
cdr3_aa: CSVVVGVGANVLTF
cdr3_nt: TGCAGCGTTGTGGTAGGGGTCGGGGCCAACGTCCTGACTTTC

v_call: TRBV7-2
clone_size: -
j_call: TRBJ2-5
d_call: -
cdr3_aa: CASGGIGGANQYF
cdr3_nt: TGTGCCAGTGGGGGGATAGGGGGGGCGAACCAGTACTTC

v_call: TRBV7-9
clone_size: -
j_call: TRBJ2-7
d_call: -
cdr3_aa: CASSSVSSEQYF
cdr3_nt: TGTGCCAGCAGCTCGGTCTCTTCCGAGCAGTACTTC

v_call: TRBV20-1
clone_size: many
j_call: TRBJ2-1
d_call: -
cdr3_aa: CSARSRGQIFYNEQFF
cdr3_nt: TGCAGTGCTAGATCCCGCGGACAGATTTTCTACAATGAGCAGTTCTTC

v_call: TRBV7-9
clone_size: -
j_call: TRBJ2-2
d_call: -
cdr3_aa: CASSPKATGELFF
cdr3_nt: TGCGCCAGCAGCCCTAAGGCCACCGGGGAGCTGTTTTTT

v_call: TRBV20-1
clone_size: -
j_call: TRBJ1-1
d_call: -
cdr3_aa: CSAKVGDTEAFF
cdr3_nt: TGCAGTGCTAAAGTGGGGGACACTGAAGCTTTCTTT

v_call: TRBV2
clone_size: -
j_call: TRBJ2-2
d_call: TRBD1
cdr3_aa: CASSLDRGYGELFF
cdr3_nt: TGTGCCAGCAGTCTCGACAGGGGGTACGGGGAGCTGTTTTTT

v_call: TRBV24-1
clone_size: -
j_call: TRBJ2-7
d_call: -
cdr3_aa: CATSDFVQTYEQYF
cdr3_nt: TGTGCCACCAGTGATTTCGTACAGACCTACGAGCAGTACTTC

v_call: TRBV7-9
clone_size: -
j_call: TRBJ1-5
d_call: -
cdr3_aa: CASSPDSDYSNQPQHF
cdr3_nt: TGTGCCAGCAGCCCAGACAGCGACTATAGCAATCAGCCCCAGCATTTT

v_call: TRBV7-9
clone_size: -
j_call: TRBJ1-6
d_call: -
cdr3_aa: CASSVGSSPLHF
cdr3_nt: TGTGCCAGCAGCGTAGGAAGTTCACCCCTCCACTTT

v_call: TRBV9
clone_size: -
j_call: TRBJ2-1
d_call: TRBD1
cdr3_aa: CASSVARGTGVYNEQFF
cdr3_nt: TGTGCCAGCAGCGTAGCTAGGGGGACAGGGGTTTACAATGAGCAGTTCTTC

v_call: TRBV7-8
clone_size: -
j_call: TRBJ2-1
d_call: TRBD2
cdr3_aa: CASSLVLAGGNEQFF
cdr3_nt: TGTGCCAGCAGCTTAGTTTTAGCGGGAGGCAATGAGCAGTTCTTC

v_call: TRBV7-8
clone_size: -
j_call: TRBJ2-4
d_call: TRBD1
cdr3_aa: CASSVDRVENIQYF
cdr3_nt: TGTGCCAGCAGCGTCGACAGGGTAGAAAACATTCAGTACTTC